These T cell receptor beta chains were read from a single sample in a study of blood T cell repertoires in COVID-19. Assay: immunoSEQ multiplex PCR; the TCRdb copy retains only in-frame clones and omits some. The sample lists 70,000 to 100,000 clones, 88% occurring once. The source material was peripheral blood. Source of these receptors: a woman at least 80 years old with acute or convalescent COVID-19. CDR3s include the opening cysteine and the closing phenylalanine or tryptophan. The order of the fields is D gene, V gene, CDR3 protein. D genes are given only for firm matches.

D: -
V: TRBV19
CDR3: CASSIGQENTEAFF

D: TRBD2
V: TRBV29-1
CDR3: CSVSTGGAYNEQFF

D: -
V: TRBV7-2
CDR3: CASSLGGSGANVLTF

D: -
V: TRBV29-1
CDR3: CSVREPMEYEQYF

D: -
V: TRBV7-6
CDR3: CASSLGGEQFF

D: TRBD2
V: TRBV5-1
CDR3: CASTSGQETQYF

D: -
V: TRBV11-3
CDR3: CASSLGGRGKVVGSYEQYF

D: TRBD1
V: TRBV4-1
CDR3: CASSQTGTGEDYGYTF

D: TRBD1
V: TRBV2
CDR3: CASSEVLWTGREAFF

D: -
V: TRBV4-1
CDR3: CASSQEQTTYGYTF

D: -
V: TRBV7-9
CDR3: CASSPEGHYEQYF

D: -
V: TRBV27
CDR3: CASRPGLDYGYTF

D: TRBD1
V: TRBV2
CDR3: CASSGQGAGTEAFF

D: TRBD2
V: TRBV28
CDR3: CASSSLAGIVEQFF

D: -
V: TRBV19
CDR3: CASSITHSNQPQHF

D: -
V: TRBV14
CDR3: CASSRHRDTGELFF

D: TRBD1
V: TRBV5-5
CDR3: CASQTGTHEKLFF

D: TRBD2
V: TRBV7-2
CDR3: CASRPAGGGTGELFF

D: -
V: TRBV7-2
CDR3: CASSLTNAGYGYTF

D: -
V: TRBV19
CDR3: CASSRQGNTIYF

D: -
V: TRBV7-8
CDR3: CASSVGSRETQYF

D: -
V: TRBV19
CDR3: CASSIGAGDEKLFF

D: -
V: TRBV28
CDR3: CASSLSGYDGYTF

D: -
V: TRBV7-2
CDR3: CASSLEGQVPGNTIYF

D: TRBD1
V: TRBV18
CDR3: CASSPFGGQGSYNEQFF

D: -
V: TRBV7-2
CDR3: CASSLVGGGNQPQHF

D: TRBD1
V: TRBV18
CDR3: CASSPSQGALYEQYF

D: TRBD1
V: TRBV7-3
CDR3: CASSLMGQGLGEAFF

D: TRBD2
V: TRBV18
CDR3: CASSPEGGYNEQFF